The 17 T cell receptor beta chains listed next were all sequenced from one sample in a study of blood T cell repertoires in COVID-19. Using immunoSEQ multiplex PCR, the repertoire was profiled, and TCRdb retains in-frame clones only, with some absent. This table holds tens of thousands of clones, roughly nine tenths found once. Sequenced sample: peripheral blood. These receptors all stem from a woman aged 60 to 75 with COVID-19, enrolled during active disease.

This chain joins TRBV5-5 and TRBJ1-6; D might be TRBD1 (5 bases). Trimming pared 4 bases from V and 7 bases from J, leaving 9 bases between. Germline lookup yields CDR1 SGHKS and CDR2 YYEKEE (reference sequence). The CDR3 loop spans 13 amino acids. As DNA, the CDR3 is TGTGCCAGCAGCCCGACAGACAATTCACCCCTCCACTTT. This sequence encodes CASSPTDNSPLHF.

The rearrangement uses TRBV5-4 and TRBJ2-7; 11 bases agree with TRBD2. Germline assignment: CDR1 SGHNT and CDR2 YYREEE (reference sequence). With 4 bases clipped from V and 4 bases from J, the junction kept 4 bases outside the gene matches. The CDR3 is 14 amino acids. CDR3 DNA: TGTGCCAGCAGCGTCCTAGCGGGAGGTTACGAGCAGTACTTC. Its protein is CASSVLAGGYEQYF.

This chain connects TRBV11-2 to TRBJ1-1; no definite D call. Germline CDR1 SGHAT, CDR2 FQNNGV. The V end lost 6 bases, the J end lost 6 bases, and 17 bases lay between the germline ends. The CDR3 sequence is 14 residues long. The CDR3 DNA reads TGTGCCAGCAGGCCCCGCGTGGGAGGGCCTGAAGCTTTCTTT. Protein product: CASRPRVGGPEAFF.

Only one count was recorded for this clone. This chain links TRBV7-2 with TRBJ1-5, with TRBD1 matching over 8 bases. The germline CDR1 and CDR2 sequences are SGHTA and FQGNSA. There are 17 residues in the CDR3. The V segment lost 8 bases and the J segment 4 bases; nucleotides outside the gene matches: 16. The CDR3 region is CASPPRRHRGGNQPQHF. CDR3 DNA: TGTGCCAGCCCTCCCCGCCGCCACAGGGGGGGGAATCAGCCCCAGCATTTT. The full variable domain, its missing parts supplied by reference TRBV7-2 and TRBJ1-5, is GAGVSQSPSNKVTEKGKDVELRCDPISGHTALYWYRQSLGQGLEFLIYFQGNSAPDKSGLPSDRFSAERTGGSVSTLTIQRTQQEDSAVYLCASPPRRHRGGNQPQHFGDGTRLSIL.

Comments on this clone: The sample carries other DNA sequences with the same CDR3. The rearrangement uses TRBV7-2 and TRBJ1-2; a weak D match, TRBD1 (6 bases). The germline V gene encodes CDR1 SGHTA and CDR2 FQGNSA. The CDR3 contains 13 residues. V lost 4 bases and J lost 2, with 8 bases in between. For the CDR3, the DNA is TGTGCCAGCAGCTCCACAGGGAACTATGGCTACACCTTC. This codes for CASSSTGNYGYTF.

The rearrangement uses TRBV9 and TRBJ1-3, with 12 nucleotides matching TRBD1. The CDR3 consists of 17 residues. V lost 4 bases to trimming and J lost 3 bases; unmatched junction nucleotides: 8. Per germline, CDR1 SGDLS and CDR2 YYNGEE. CDR3 in amino acids: CASSLGTGGTVGNTIYF. The CDR3 DNA reads as TGTGCCAGCAGCCTCGGGACAGGGGGCACAGTTGGAAACACCATATATTTT. The variable domain in full, with the rest retrieved from reference TRBV9 and TRBJ1-3, is DSGVTQTPKHLITATGQRVTLRCSPRSGDLSVYWYQQSLDQGLQFLIQYYNGEERAKGNILERFSAQQFPDLHSELNLSSLELGDSALYFCASSLGTGGTVGNTIYFGEGSWLTVV.

This chain joins TRBV7-9 and TRBJ2-5, with 9 positions matching TRBD1. The CDR3 is 15 residues long. V shed 5 bases and J 0 bases; nucleotides not matched to a gene: 4. Germline V gives CDR1 SEHNR, CDR2 FQNEAQ (reference sequence). CDR3: CASSPGTGYQETQYF. The DNA of the CDR3 is TGTGCCAGCAGCCCAGGGACAGGGTACCAAGAGACCCAGTACTTC.

This clone was recorded once. The CDR3 sequence is CASSQDTRLNYGYTF. DNA of the CDR3: TGCGCCAGCAGCCAAGATACCAGACTGAACTATGGCTACACCTTC. The chain is built from TRBV4-1 and TRBJ1-2, with unresolved D. Looked up from germline, CDR1 is MGHRA and CDR2 is YSYEKL. This CDR3 region has 15 residues. The V and J ends lost 0 bases and 2 bases respectively, with 10 bases between them.

The V and J genes are TRBV6-5 and TRBJ2-2; weak D call: TRBD2 (5 bases). V lost 11 bases and J lost 7, with 17 bases in between. Germline loops: CDR1 MNHEY, CDR2 SVGAGI. There are 13 residues in the CDR3. As DNA, the CDR3 is TGTGCCCTAAGGTCTAGCCTCGGCGGGGAGCTGTTTTTT. Amino acids: CALRSSLGGELFF.

This clone has just one count. The chain uses TRBV9 and TRBJ2-1; 8 nucleotides agree with TRBD2. Trimming at V came to 0 bases and at J to 4 bases, leaving 12 bases not matched to a gene. CDR1 and CDR2 from the germline V gene are SGDLS and YYNGEE. This CDR3 contains 18 residues. CDR3 loop: CASSVGTPLAGLYNEQFF. Written as DNA, the CDR3 is TGTGCCAGCAGCGTAGGAACCCCTCTAGCGGGTCTATACAATGAGCAGTTCTTC.

In DNA, the CDR3 is TGTGCCAGCAGCCTGCGCGGCGGGGATTCATACTCTGGAAACACCATATATTTT. Protein sequence: CASSLRGGDSYSGNTIYF. The chain joins TRBV11-2 to TRBJ1-3, with no clear D. The V gene lost 5 bases and the J gene lost 0 bases, with 20 bases spanning the gap. CDR1 is SGHAT and CDR2 is FQNNGV in the germline V gene. The CDR3 covers 18 residues.

The chain combines TRBV7-9 with TRBJ1-4; D is perhaps TRBD1 (5 bases). There are 12 residues in the CDR3. Germline CDR1 SEHNR, CDR2 FQNEAQ (reference sequence). The ends were cut back, 5 bases at V and 7 bases at J, with 8 bases in the middle. CDR3 loop: CASSPQGEKLFF. The CDR3 DNA reads as TGTGCCAGCAGCCCGCAGGGTGAAAAACTGTTTTTT.

This rearrangement joins TRBV20-1 to TRBJ2-7, with 10 nucleotides matching TRBD2. The CDR3 consists of 14 residues. CDR1 DFQATT and CDR2 SNEGSKA come from the germline V gene (reference sequence). Germline trimming cut 3 bases from V and 2 bases from J; bases unmatched to any gene: 4. CDR3 nucleotide sequence: TGCAGTGCTAGTACTAGCGGGAAAACCTACGAGCAGTACTTC. Translating it yields CSASTSGKTYEQYF.

V usage is TRBV3-1 (or the pseudogene TRBV3-2) and J usage is TRBJ2-1; the D is unclear. The germline V gene has CDR1 LGHDT and CDR2 YNNKEL (reference sequence). Trimming shortened V by 4 bases and J by 6 bases, and 7 bases separated the two germline ends. This CDR3 spans 12 amino acids. The chain's CDR3 is CASSPLVNEQFF. CDR3 in DNA: TGTGCCAGCAGCCCCCTTGTCAATGAGCAGTTCTTC.

A remark on this clone: One junction end does not reproduce the germline sequence, and a read error may be involved. The chain links TRBV7-7 to TRBJ2-7, with D perhaps TRBD1 (6 bases). This CDR3 spans 14 amino acids. The germline V gene encodes CDR1 SSHAT and CDR2 FNYEAQ (reference sequence). The CDR3 sequence is CASSLGQNSYEQYF. CDR3 coding DNA: TGTGCTAGCAGCTTAGGACAGAACTCCTACGAGCAGTACTTC.

CDR3 nucleotide sequence: TGTGCCAGCAGTTCCCCGACAGGGTCTCAGCCCCAGCATTTT. It specifies CASSSPTGSQPQHF. The genes are TRBV6-2 or TRBV6-3 and TRBJ1-5; 7 bases are shared with TRBD1. CDR1 is MNHEY, CDR2 SVGEGT, per germline. J gave up 6 bases and V 4 bases, and 6 bases lay outside the gene matches. This CDR3 comprises 14 residues.

The rearrangement links TRBV7-9 to TRBJ2-7; 7 bases agree with TRBD2. The CDR3 is 16 residues long. The junction had 6 bases not matched to a gene; V was cut back by 1 base and J by 0 bases. The germline V gene encodes CDR1 SEHNR and CDR2 FQNEAQ (reference sequence). CDR3 DNA: TGTGCCAGCAGCTTAGGATCTAGCGGAGGCTCCTACGAGCAGTACTTC. This gives the protein CASSLGSSGGSYEQYF.